This T cell receptor beta chain is drawn from a study of Ad26.COV2.S vaccination and SARS-CoV-2 variants (dated by TCRdb to about 2021). Context from the whole study: Sequencing of the TCRbeta repertoire served to evaluate the specificity and breadth of SARS-CoV-2-reactive T cell receptors following Ad26.COV2.S vaccination. The TCR-sequenced set comprised about 32 samples: 19 Ad26.COV2.S vaccine recipients, 5 placebo recipients and 8 SARS-CoV-2 convalescent individuals. The paper's findings and limits, for the study overall: Vaccine and placebo recipients had similar non-spike TCR breadth, a finding consistent with the vaccine containing only spike. Ad26.COV2.S recipients had higher spike-specific TCR breadth than placebo recipients (P = 0.0014). After vaccination, spike-specific CD8+ and CD4+ T cell responses were reported to show substantial breadth. The authors noted that total T cell responses may have been underestimated by the TCR breadth and depth analyses.

The immunoSEQ Assay was the method used to sequence TCRbeta CDR3 regions. After extraction, genomic DNA underwent amplification by bias-controlled multiplex PCR, followed by high-throughput sequencing. Turning to the authors' computational methods: Collapsing and filtering of sequences were performed to quantify the absolute abundance of each unique TCRbeta CDR3 region. T cell fraction was estimated by normalizing TCRbeta template counts to usable DNA, with usable DNA measured through amplification of reference genes found in all nucleated cells. Repertoire TCRs were annotated as SARS-CoV-2-specific when V gene, CDR3 amino acid sequence and J gene were exactly matched to a known reactive TCR set. The reference SARS-CoV-2 TCR set was derived from MIRA and filtered for enrichment in COVID-19-positive ImmuneCODE repertoires, a step that removed public or cross-reactive TCRs. Based on the MIRA antigens, annotated TCRs were further analysed at the level of specific ORF or position within ORF. Depth was the summed frequency of annotated unique rearrangements, while breadth was defined as annotated unique rearrangements over total unique productive rearrangements. Two-sided Wilcoxon rank-sum tests were applied when comparing TCR breadth between groups. TCRdb took this table from immuneACCESS and kept in-frame rearrangements with V and J called. Such tables lack part of the clones; where checked against another copy, unresolved V genes explain under half of the gap, and the rest is unexplained. The DNA gave D and trimming, while V, J and clone size come from that table. For this sample there are roughly 100,000 clones; 60% to 85% appear just once. 15% to 20% of the sample comes from the top ten.

CDR1 and CDR2, per the germline V gene (reference sequence), are LGHDT and YNNKEL. Measured from the cysteine to the phenylalanine, the CDR3 is 12 residues long. Only the CDR3 part of the read is kept: 36 bases, read in frame from the first base. The V end loses 5 bases and the J end loses 4 bases, and a stretch of 9 bases separates them. The sample's time point, from its label and the paper: individuals recovered from natural SARS-CoV-2 infection. This clone showed up just once. Its recognized antigen is unknown. Per-nucleotide qualities are absent, and no much larger clonotype sits a single base away.

The clonotype was recovered from a human donor who had recovered from COVID-19. The sequencing here drew on peripheral blood, taken after recovery from COVID-19. The sequence links TRBV3-1 (or the pseudogene TRBV3-2) to TRBJ2-7; the D gene cannot be resolved reliably. This receptor carries the CDR3 CASSEGGYEQYF. At the DNA level, the sequence is TGTGCCAGCAGCGAAGGTGGGTACGAGCAGTACTTC.